Below, 15 T cell receptor beta chains from the same sample are listed, as sequenced in a study of blood T cell repertoires in COVID-19. Profiling relied on immunoSEQ multiplex PCR, and the TCRdb table lists in-frame clones only, not all of them. This table holds 90,000 to 130,000 clones, about 88% found once. Sequences were obtained from peripheral blood. These receptors all stem from a human donor in a cohort sampled during active COVID-19.

This clone was counted a single time. V gene TRBV2 combines with J gene TRBJ2-2, with D unresolved. The CDR3 is 14 amino acids. Germline CDR1 and CDR2: SNHLY and FYNNEI. Trimming left V 5 bases short and J 1 base short, with 8 bases between. The CDR3 reads CASSRSMNTGELFF. The CDR3 DNA reads as TGTGCCAGCAGTCGGAGTATGAACACCGGGGAGCTGTTTTTT.

The rearrangement links TRBV10-2 to TRBJ2-7, with 7 bases matching TRBD1. Losses at the gene ends were 4 bases for V and 0 bases for J; bases not matched to a gene: 6. The CDR3 extends over 15 amino acids. Per the germline V gene, CDR1 is WSHSY and CDR2 is SAAADI. The CDR3 is CASSVSGTASYEQYF. The CDR3 nucleotides read TGCGCCAGCAGTGTATCCGGGACAGCCTCCTACGAGCAGTACTTC.

V and J are TRBV2 and TRBJ2-5, with 7 bases fitting TRBD2. Germline lookup yields CDR1 SNHLY and CDR2 FYNNEI. The V and J ends lost 11 bases and 5 bases, in that order; junction bases with no gene match: 8. The CDR3 totals 12 residues. In DNA form, the CDR3 reads TGTGCCGCCGGGGAGGGAGTTGAGACCCAGTACTTC. It yields the protein CAAGEGVETQYF.

The rearrangement uses TRBV19 and TRBJ1-5; 7 bases map to TRBD1. Trimming took 5 bases from V and 6 from J; bases not matched to a gene: 10. This CDR3 region has 15 residues. Germline values: CDR1 LNHDA, CDR2 SQIVND (reference sequence). CDR3 coding DNA: TGTGCCAGTAGTTCTCACCAGGGGGTCGGTCAGCCCCAGCATTTT. It yields the protein CASSSHQGVGQPQHF.

V is TRBV9 and J is TRBJ2-2, with 9 bases fitting TRBD1. Germline loops: CDR1 SGDLS, CDR2 YYNGEE. J was trimmed by 1 base and V by 4 bases; bases with no gene match: 5. The CDR3 totals 16 residues. Here the CDR3 reads CASSPPGQGNTGELFF. CDR3 DNA sequence: TGTGCCAGCAGCCCTCCGGGACAGGGGAACACCGGGGAGCTGTTTTTT. Full variable domain (rest looked up from reference TRBV9 and TRBJ2-2): DSGVTQTPKHLITATGQRVTLRCSPRSGDLSVYWYQQSLDQGLQFLIQYYNGEERAKGNILERFSAQQFPDLHSELNLSSLELGDSALYFCASSPPGQGNTGELFFGEGSRLTVL.

The chain recombines TRBV7-9 with TRBJ2-1, with 8 bases matching TRBD2. The CDR3 is made up of 16 amino acids. Germline CDR1 reads SEHNR; CDR2 reads FQNEAQ (reference sequence). V was pared by 2 bases and J by 4 bases, with 7 bases of the junction left unmatched. The CDR3 here is CASSLWGGGTYNEQFF. The CDR3, as DNA: TGTGCCAGCAGCTTATGGGGCGGGGGGACATACAATGAGCAGTTCTTC. The full variable domain, completed using reference TRBV7-9 and TRBJ2-1, is DTGVSQNPRHKITKRGQNVTFRCDPISEHNRLYWYRQTLGQGPEFLTYFQNEAQLEKSRLLSDRFSAERPKGSFSTLEIQRTEQGDSAMYLCASSLWGGGTYNEQFFGPGTRLTVL.

The V and J genes are TRBV5-1 and TRBJ2-1; 8 bases are a match to TRBD2. Germline V lookup: CDR1 SGHRS, CDR2 YFSETQ. Unmatched junction bases numbered 4, after V lost 4 bases and J lost 10 bases. CDR3 length equals 12 residues. In nucleotides, the CDR3 is TGCGCCAGCAGCACCCCGGGGGGGGAGCAGTTCTTC. Residues: CASSTPGGEQFF.

The chain couples TRBV7-9 to TRBJ2-1, with 7 nucleotides matching TRBD1. This CDR3 has 14 amino acids. Germline lookup yields CDR1 SEHNR and CDR2 FQNEAQ (reference sequence). The V and J ends lost 5 bases and 10 bases, in that order; junction bases with no gene match: 11. In DNA form, the CDR3 reads TGTGCCAGCAGCCCTCTCATGACAGGGTTCGAGCAGTTCTTC. It translates to CASSPLMTGFEQFF.

The rearrangement links TRBV27 to TRBJ2-7; no clear D gene. The V end was cut by 9 bases, the J end by 6 bases, with 18 bases between. The CDR3 loop spans 13 amino acids. The V gene's germline CDR1 is MNHEY and CDR2 SMNVEV (reference sequence). The CDR3 nucleotides are TGTGCCAGTATGGAGCAGCCTCCGTCCGAGCAGTACTTC. This gives the protein CASMEQPPSEQYF.

This chain links TRBV19 with TRBJ2-1; 8 positions agree with TRBD2. This CDR3 contains 14 residues. V lost 4 bases and J lost 7; bases outside the gene matches: 6. Germline CDR1 and CDR2: LNHDA and SQIVND (reference sequence). The DNA of the CDR3 is TGTGCCAGTAGTAGCAGCGGGGGTACTAATGAGCAGTTCTTC. Its protein product is CASSSSGGTNEQFF.

This rearrangement joins TRBV14 to TRBJ2-7; 9 positions match TRBD2. The CDR3 extends over 15 amino acids. J gave up 4 bases and V 2 bases, and 6 bases lay outside the gene matches. Germline assignment: CDR1 SGHDN and CDR2 FVKESK. For the CDR3, the DNA is TGTGCCAGCAGCCAAATGACTAGCGGTACTTACGAGCAGTACTTC. Translating it yields CASSQMTSGTYEQYF. Drawing the rest from reference TRBV14 and TRBJ2-7, the complete variable domain is EAGVTQFPSHSVIEKGQTVTLRCDPISGHDNLYWYRRVMGKEIKFLLHFVKESKQDESGMPNNRFLAERTGGTYSTLKVQPAELEDSGVYFCASSQMTSGTYEQYFGPGTRLTVT.

This chain joins TRBV5-1 and TRBJ2-5; 10 bases fit TRBD2. The ends lost 4 bases at V and 4 bases at J; junction bases unmatched: 10. The germline gives CDR1 SGHRS, CDR2 YFSETQ. CDR3 length: 16 residues. The CDR3, as DNA: TGCGCCAGCAGCCGGACTAGCGGAGCCCTCTCAGAGACCCAGTACTTC. Translated, it gives CASSRTSGALSETQYF.

This chain links TRBV28 with TRBJ1-2, with D uncertain. The CDR3 spans 17 residues. Germline V lookup: CDR1 MDHEN, CDR2 SYDVKM. The V end lost 3 bases, the J end lost 8 bases, and 25 bases lay between the germline ends. The CDR3 DNA follows: TGTGCCAGCAGTTTTGTAGGTCGGGGTGTAGGACCCTCGGGCTACACCTTC. This sequence encodes CASSFVGRGVGPSGYTF.

This chain links TRBV7-9 with TRBJ2-5; D perhaps matches TRBD1 (6 bases). V was pared by 4 bases and J by 2 bases, with 17 bases between. The CDR3 runs to 16 residues. Per germline, CDR1 SEHNR and CDR2 FQNEAQ (reference sequence). The CDR3 nucleotides are TGTGCCAGCAGCTCTCGGGATCCAGGGGAGCAAGAGACCCAGTACTTC. Encoded protein: CASSSRDPGEQETQYF. The complete variable domain, with remaining parts taken from reference TRBV7-9 and TRBJ2-5, reads DTGVSQNPRHKITKRGQNVTFRCDPISEHNRLYWYRQTLGQGPEFLTYFQNEAQLEKSRLLSDRFSAERPKGSFSTLEIQRTEQGDSAMYLCASSSRDPGEQETQYFGPGTRLLVL.

This rearrangement joins TRBV29-1 to TRBJ1-2; TRBD1 aligns across 7 bases. The CDR3 is 14 amino acids. V was clipped by 0 bases and J by 8 bases; unmatched bases: 9. Germline assignment: CDR1 SQVTM and CDR2 ANQGSEA. Here the CDR3 DNA reads TGCAGCGTTGAAGATGGACAGGCTGGGTTGGGCTACACCTTC. Translation gives CSVEDGQAGLGYTF.